This TCR beta chain was captured in a study of cytomegalovirus exposure and HLA in healthy donors (dated by TCRdb to the late 2010s). As for the study more broadly: An earlier analysis of 550 to 700 of the donors reported more than 250 Gb of sequence data and 117 million unique TCR beta sequences from 150 million to 200 million T cells. Approximately 300 gigabases of sequencing data and around 88 million unique TCR sequences made up an early release that covered approximately 700 HLA-typed donors. The genetic ancestry cluster associated with self-reported Caucasian donors included around four fifths of the approximately 400 genotyped donors. The study aimed to test whether cataloging public T cell receptors could reveal signatures of past pathogen exposure. The T cell repertoires of under 750 subjects were profiled by immunosequencing and related to cytomegalovirus serostatus. Besides the first cohort of hundreds of subjects, a separate validation cohort made up of roughly 130 different subjects was used. To predict cytomegalovirus infection status, the study combined high-throughput TCR immunosequencing, statistical association of individual TCRs with disease status, and machine learning. A later analysis re-examined previously published TCR beta repertoires from 610 or so donors and added high-resolution HLA genotyping to investigate patterns of TCR occurrence. Rather than drawing on any new phenotypic data, the later analysis identified candidate immune exposures from TCR beta sequences and the way those sequences occurred across donors. To decide whether each TCR beta V gene segment behaved as functional or pseudogenic, an earlier analysis of fewer than 750 of the donors relied on high-throughput TCR beta sequencing. Donor age, sex, ethnicity and CMV serostatus were collected together with the repertoire data. Genome-wide SNP genotypes for about 65% of the 666 donors were used in a later genetic analysis, which treated that subset as a discovery cohort. Every discovery cohort repertoire had been produced on one sequencing platform. Both class I and class II loci were covered by HLA typing, at four-digit resolution. Typing coverage differed by locus: A, B, C, DRB1 and DQB1 were typed in roughly 629-630 donors, DQA1 in approximately 520, DPA1 in 600 to 610, and DPB1 in roughly 450. Four or five DR-DQ haplotypes were handled as single units for association and clustering because linkage in the cohort was strong. Among some 400 genotyped donors of the cohort, an average of approximately 200,000 unique TCR beta nucleotide sequences was sequenced per donor, of which roughly 18% were non-productive. The research as a whole found: Only TCR beta chains were sequenced in this cohort, and the absence of alpha or paired-chain data limited detectable features. The study listed 150 to 200 TCR beta chains as associated with cytomegalovirus. Most CMV-associated TCR beta chains appeared to be HLA-restricted in a later analysis, and the HLA associations seemed to be driven largely by CMV exposure. Some IMGT-functional V segments, including TRBV6-2 and TRBV6-3, could not be distinguished by the 87-base-pair reads and were therefore excluded. According to the authors, the approach could potentially be generalized to other disease states and immunological phenotypes. A later analysis found that TCR association rates varied across HLA loci, with DRB1 alleles showing the most associated TCRs and HLA-C alleles the fewest. Correlated functional status among segregating V segments might be attributable to linkage disequilibrium, but an unknown experimental factor could not be ruled out. Most TCR sequences were seen in very few donors, while some public TCRs were found in many individuals. In a later analysis, HLA-associated TCR beta chains showed more clonal expansion and lower generation probabilities than non-associated chains that were equally common. At a false discovery rate of 0.05, a later analysis linked about 16,000 TCR beta sequences to specific HLA alleles. A few of the identified cytomegalovirus-associated TCR beta chains were confirmed in vitro to be specific for cytomegalovirus antigens. A further reported finding was that TCR beta sequences accurately predicted the HLA-A and HLA-B alleles for most subjects in the first cohort. A cluster of highly shared sequence variants was judged likely to be a technical artifact of the sequencing pipeline. In an earlier analysis of approximately 590 of the donors, most TCR beta V segments were observed in productive rearrangements about 90% or about 30% of the time, broadly matching IMGT annotations. In a later analysis, several top co-occurrence clusters were reported to appear linked to parvovirus B19, influenza, CMV and Epstein-Barr virus. Sequencing depth was assumed to be roughly uniform across donors in the presence/absence analyses, though that assumption may not hold. Because counts were too low, about 18 rarely observed V segments, including chromosome 9 orphons, were excluded from the earlier analysis of around 640 of the donors. Assigning TCR associations to individual alleles was difficult when HLA alleles, especially DR and DQ, strongly co-occurred. A later genetic analysis reported fewer N-insertions in productive TCRs among donors in an Asian-associated ancestry cluster than the roughly 670-donor mean. Cytomegalovirus status was reported to be diagnosed by the classifier with high specificity and sensitivity in both the original and validation cohorts. A later genetic analysis associated a missense DCLRE1C variant with V-gene and J-gene trimming of TCR beta chains, and an independent cohort replicated the association. Because HLA typing was unavailable for some donors at each locus, only the typed subset was used in association tests. For the cohort, immune exposure information was limited to CMV serostatus.

Receptor amplification or capture employed the immunoSEQ multiplex PCR assay. A mixture of 60 forward primers for TCR Vbeta segments and 13 reverse primers for TCR Jbeta segments was used in the multiplex PCR. Amplification of the CDR3 region of rearranged TCR beta genes was performed with a multiplex PCR assay on genomic DNA. The amplified TCR beta libraries were sequenced on the Illumina HiSeq System as 87-base-pair reads. The authors' pipeline ran thus. In a later analysis, roughly 80 million unique TCR beta chains were counted across the 666 repertoires, and approximately 11 million of these chains were shared by at least two donors. A nearest-neighbor algorithm error-corrected the raw reads and collapsed the reads into unique sequences, merging closely related sequences to remove PCR and sequencing errors. V, D and J gene segments were assigned by aligning CDR3 sequences to IMGT reference sequences. Each retained sequence needed at least a six-nucleotide match to both a V gene segment and a J gene segment. A rearrangement counted as productive if the CDR3 had no stop codons and remained in frame with V and J, and every other rearrangement counted as non-productive. Following IMGT convention, CDR3 was defined as the stretch from the second conserved V-encoded cysteine to the conserved J-encoded phenylalanine. Sequences without an unambiguous match to a single V gene segment were excluded from the earlier analysis of 450 to 750 of the donors. An earlier analysis of 550 to 650 of the donors classified V segments as functional when productive rearrangements were above 56.7% and as segregating when the standard deviation between donors was above 5%. To diagnose cytomegalovirus status from the catalog of TCR beta chain sequences, a statistical classification framework was built. A later analysis assigned V and J genes by comparing TCR nucleotide sequences with IMGT/GENE-DB human TR gene sequences. In a later analysis, CDR3 sequences and most-parsimonious VDJ recombination scenarios were assigned using the TCRdist pipeline. In a later analysis, every TCR beta chain was defined by the combination of its CDR3 amino acid sequence and its V-gene family, and reads without a unique V-gene family were dropped. In a later analysis, around 650 highly shared, low-generation-probability nucleotide sequences were removed to address suspected cross-contamination and a sequencing artifact. In a later analysis, a clonal expansion index for each public chain was calculated from normalized within-repertoire ranks of inferred template counts. In a later analysis, generation probabilities were computed with a VDJ recombination model fitted to out-of-frame rearrangements, and the resulting probabilities were checked against IGoR. Hypergeometric tests were used in a later analysis to score TCR-TCR, TCR-HLA and TCR-CMV co-occurrence, with a repertoire-size bias correction applied to the TCR pairs. A later analysis estimated false discovery rates by permuting HLA or CMV assignments 20 times. A later analysis grouped co-occurring TCRs with DBSCAN, adding TCRdist sequence similarity when clustering within HLA-allele-positive subsets. Repertoires with fewer than 30,000 or more than 120,000 public chains, plus five repertoires with anomalous nucleotide sharing, were excluded from co-occurrence clustering. What TCRdb holds here is the immuneACCESS table cut down to in-frame rearrangements. Part of the clones is not present; checked against another copy, under half of the missing clones reflect an unresolved V gene, and the others are unexplained. D and trimming were read from the DNA, whereas the V and J calls and clone size are those reported in that table. A total of 90,000 to 100,000 clones appear in this sample, about 80% of them only once. The top ten clonotypes cover approximately 2% of the sample.

According to the germline V gene, CDR1 reads MRHNA and CDR2 reads SNTAGT. The CDR3 contains 16 residues, cysteine and phenylalanine counted. Just CDR3 DNA is preserved here, 48 bases in frame from base 1. Between the V and J ends, shortened by 0 bases and 6 bases respectively, the junction contains 14 bases. Comment on this clone: No antigen is known for it. Per-nucleotide qualities are absent, and no much larger clonotype sits a single base away.

The cohort was made up of roughly 670 healthy bone marrow donors. All cohort members were sampled while nominally healthy, although unrecorded immune exposures were likely present. The donor was CMV seronegative and was included in the group of 352 seronegative cohort members. A peripheral blood sample was provided by each donor, and peripheral blood mononuclear cells were used for TCR beta sequencing. Genomic DNA extraction from the blood cell samples was performed with the Qiagen DNeasy Blood Extraction Kit. This TCR came from a man aged 40-55 years in good health and CMV-seronegative. This sequence uses TRBV6-4 and TRBJ2-2; TRBD2 is a weak D gene call, 5 bases matching. Material for sequencing was PBMCs. The DNA sequence is given as TGTGCCAGCAGTGACTCGGCACAAGCGGAGTCCGGGGAGCTGTTTTTT. Translated, this gives CASSDSAQAESGELFF.